These T cell receptor beta chains were read from a single sample in a study of T cells in Graves' hyperthyroidism and ophthalmopathy. TCRdb processed the multiplex PCR reads anew with MiXCR; each CDR3 protein has one entry. The repertoire holds 700,000 or so distinct CDR3 sequences, with approximately 14% as singletons. Sequencing was done on a sample of blood. The receptors originated from a woman aged 50 to 65 with Graves' ophthalmopathy. Both conserved end residues are part of each CDR3. The D gene is left open where the match is weak. A row's size may be missing; if present it is once, few, many or a size class.

J gene | clone size | V gene | D gene | CDR3 DNA | CDR3 protein
TRBJ2-1 | many | TRBV30 | TRBD2 | TGTGCCTGGAGTGTACTAGCGTTTGAGCAGTTCTTC | CAWSVLAFEQFF
TRBJ1-2 | few | TRBV10-3 | NA | TGTGCCATCAGTGAGTCGGAGGGTGGGACAAGCTACACCTTC | CAISESEGGTSYTF
TRBJ1-5 | few | TRBV4-2 | TRBD1 | TGTGCCAGCAGCCCCGGGCGGGACAGGGGGGCACAGCCCCAGCATTTT | CASSPGRDRGAQPQHF
TRBJ2-7 | NA | TRBV11-3 | TRBD2 | TGTGCCAGCAGCTTGGTCGAGCTAGCGGGAGTCTACGAGCAGCACTTC | CASSLVELAGVYEQHF
TRBJ2-5 | many | TRBV7-9 | NA | TGTGCCAGCAGCTTTGACAGGTACCAAGAGACCCAGTACTTC | CASSFDRYQETQYF
TRBJ2-2 | many | TRBV30 | NA | TGTGCCTGGAGTGTAACGGACACCGGGGAGCTGTTTTTT | CAWSVTDTGELFF
TRBJ2-2 | NA | TRBV4-3 | NA | TGCGCCAGCAGCCAAGGAACTACGGGACCCTCGAACACCGGGGAGCTGTTTTTT | CASSQGTTGPSNTGELFF
TRBJ1-5 | many | TRBV2 | NA | TGTGCCAGCAGTGAAGCGGGGGGGGTGGGCAATCAGCCCCAGCATTTT | CASSEAGGVGNQPQHF
TRBJ2-6 | many | TRBV27 | TRBD1 | TGTGCCAGCAGTCCTGCTGCGACAGGGTTCTCTGGGGCCAACGTCCTGACTTTC | CASSPAATGFSGANVLTF
TRBJ2-2 | NA | TRBV30 | NA | TGTGCCTGGAGTTCTATGACCACCGGGGAGCTGTTTTTT | CAWSSMTTGELFF
TRBJ2-3 | NA | TRBV6-9 | TRBD2 | TGTGCCAGCAGTTACCCCGCCGGGGCTAGCGGGCGACCTACGCAGTATTTT | CASSYPAGASGRPTQYF
TRBJ2-5 | few | TRBV6-2/TRBV6-3 | NA | TGTGCCAGCAGTTACGTTCCTAACGGAAAAGAGACCCAGTACTTC | CASSYVPNGKETQYF
TRBJ1-5 | NA | TRBV29-1 | NA | TGCAGCGTTGTGTCCGGCGGCAATCAGCCCCAGCATTTT | CSVVSGGNQPQHF
TRBJ2-2 | many | TRBV6-2/TRBV6-3 | TRBD2 | TGTGCCAGCAGGACCCTAGCGGGAGGGTTAAGGAGCGGGGAGCTGTTTTTT | CASRTLAGGLRSGELFF
TRBJ2-3 | many | TRBV13 | TRBD2 | TGTGCCAGCAGCTCTTGGACTAGCGGGAGCAATACGCAGTATTTT | CASSSWTSGSNTQYF
TRBJ2-7 | NA | TRBV7-2 | NA | TGTGCCAGCAGCTCAGGTGAGGCAGGAGCCTACGAGCAGTACTTC | CASSSGEAGAYEQYF
TRBJ1-5 | few | TRBV4-1 | NA | TGCGCCAGCAGCCAAGATGGAACTCACAATCAGCCCCAGCATTTT | CASSQDGTHNQPQHF
TRBJ2-7 | many | TRBV5-1 | NA | TGCGCCAGCAGCACGGGGTGGACCTCAACTTACGAGCAGTACTTC | CASSTGWTSTYEQYF
TRBJ1-1 | many | TRBV3-1 | TRBD1 | TGTGCCAGCAGCCAAATGAGTTCCACAGGGGGTAGAGCTTTCTTT | CASSQMSSTGGRAFF
TRBJ2-5 | few | TRBV30 | TRBD2 | TGTGCCTGGAGTGGGGGGGGGACTAAAGAGACCCAGTACTTC | CAWSGGGTKETQYF
TRBJ2-1 | NA | TRBV6-1 | TRBD2 | TGTGCCAGCACCGGAGTAGCGGGAGTAGGTGAGCAGTTCTTC | CASTGVAGVGEQFF
TRBJ2-7 | once | TRBV29-1 | TRBD1 | TGCAGCGTCAATTCGATGGTAGGACAGGGGGCCTATGAGCAGTACTTC | CSVNSMVGQGAYEQYF
TRBJ2-1 | many | TRBV20-1 | NA | TGCAGTGCTAGTGGGTCGAGCGTAAGCTACAATGAGCAGTTCTTC | CSASGSSVSYNEQFF
TRBJ2-3 | many | TRBV7-2 | NA | TGTGCCAGCAGCTTAGACCGCGGGAACACAGATACGCAGTATTTT | CASSLDRGNTDTQYF
TRBJ1-4 | NA | TRBV30 | NA | TGTGCCTGGACGGGGGGGTTCAATGAAAAACTGTTTTTT | CAWTGGFNEKLFF
TRBJ1-1 | many | TRBV12-3/TRBV12-4 | NA | TGTGCCAGCAGTTTAAGATGGGGGAACACTGAAGCTTTCTTT | CASSLRWGNTEAFF
TRBJ2-2 | few | TRBV12-3/TRBV12-4 | NA | TGTGCCAGCAGACCCGGGTCCACCGGGGAGCTGTTTTTT | CASRPGSTGELFF
TRBJ2-7 | NA | TRBV12-5 | NA | TGTGCTAGTGGTCCCCCGGGACTCTACGAGCAGTACTTC | CASGPPGLYEQYF
TRBJ2-3 | few | TRBV5-4 | TRBD2 | TGTGCCAGCAGCTTGGAGGAGCGGGAGTCAGATACGCAGTATTTT | CASSLEERESDTQYF
TRBJ2-1 | few | TRBV11-1 | TRBD2 | TGTGCCAGCATCAACACTAGCGGGAGGGCAAACGAGCAGTTCTTC | CASINTSGRANEQFF
TRBJ1-2 | NA | TRBV6-5 | NA | TGTGCCAGCAGTTACTGGGGCAATGACTACACCTTC | CASSYWGNDYTF
TRBJ2-1 | many | TRBV20-1 | TRBD2 | TGCAGTGCTAGAGTGGGTAGCGGGAGCTCCTACAATGAGCAGTTCTTC | CSARVGSGSSYNEQFF
TRBJ2-6 | NA | TRBV2 | TRBD1 | TGTGCCAGCAGTGTTGGGACAGGGTTAGGCTCGGGGGCCAACGTCCTGACTTTC | CASSVGTGLGSGANVLTF
TRBJ2-5 | many | TRBV5-1 | TRBD1 | TGCGCCAGCAGCTTTAAAAACGCGACAGGGGATCAAGAGACCCAGTACTTC | CASSFKNATGDQETQYF
TRBJ1-2 | many | TRBV20-1 | TRBD1 | TGCAGTGCTTCGGGGCAGGACAGGGTGGGAGGCTACACCTTC | CSASGQDRVGGYTF
TRBJ2-1 | many | TRBV28 | TRBD1 | TGTGCCAGCAGTTTCAGGGGGCGATACAATGAGCAGTTCTTC | CASSFRGRYNEQFF
TRBJ2-1 | many | TRBV7-8 | TRBD2 | TGTGCCAGCAGCTCGCACCCGGCGGGAGGGAATGAGCAGTTCTTC | CASSSHPAGGNEQFF
TRBJ1-5 | many | TRBV28 | NA | TGTGCCAGCAGTTTTGGCGGAAGACTCAATCAGCCCCAGCATTTT | CASSFGGRLNQPQHF
TRBJ2-5 | many | TRBV20-1 | NA | TGCAGTGCTAGACAAGGACACGGACAAGAGACCCAGTACTTC | CSARQGHGQETQYF
TRBJ2-1 | many | TRBV14 | NA | TGTGCCAGCAGCCAAGACTTGCGGCGGAACAATGAGCAGTTCTTC | CASSQDLRRNNEQFF
TRBJ1-5 | NA | TRBV6-5 | NA | TGTGCCAGCAGTTACTCTAGCCTTAGCAATCAGCCCCAGCATTTT | CASSYSSLSNQPQHF
TRBJ2-3 | few | TRBV24-1 | TRBD1 | TGTGCCACCAGTGATCCTCTCGACAGGGGTATTTCCCAGTATTTT | CATSDPLDRGISQYF
TRBJ2-1 | few | TRBV25-1 | TRBD1 | TGTGCCAGCAGTGACTCTGGGACAGACTACAATGAGCAGTTCTTC | CASSDSGTDYNEQFF
TRBJ1-1 | many | TRBV12-3/TRBV12-4 | NA | TGTGCCAGCAGTTTTGGGCAGCCCAGGAACACTGAAGCTTTCTTT | CASSFGQPRNTEAFF
TRBJ1-3 | NA | TRBV19 | NA | TGTGCCAGTAGTCGAAGACAGAGCTCTGGAAACACCATATATTTT | CASSRRQSSGNTIYF
TRBJ2-7 | many | TRBV6-2/TRBV6-3 | NA | NA | CASSTSRSSLPYEQYF
TRBJ2-3 | many | TRBV27 | TRBD2 | TGTGCCAGTCGGACTAGCCCAACCACAGATACGCAGTATTTT | CASRTSPTTDTQYF
TRBJ2-2 | many | TRBV2 | TRBD2 | TGTGCCATGGGACTAGCCGGGGAGCTGTTTTTT | CAMGLAGELFF
TRBJ1-2 | few | TRBV9 | TRBD1 | TGTGCCAGCAGCGCCCTCAGGGGGGACTATGGCTACACCTTC | CASSALRGDYGYTF
TRBJ1-4 | NA | TRBV5-1 | NA | TGCGCCAGCAGCAGAACAGGGCCAACTAATGAAAAACTGTTTTTT | CASSRTGPTNEKLFF
TRBJ2-1 | many | TRBV7-2 | TRBD2 | TGTGCCAGCAGCCCCGGGGGGGGGCGATACAATGAGCAGTTCTTC | CASSPGGGRYNEQFF
TRBJ2-7 | many | TRBV20-1 | TRBD1 | TGCAGTGCTAGAGGACAGGGGGACCACGAGCAGTACTTC | CSARGQGDHEQYF
TRBJ2-5 | many | TRBV7-2 | NA | TGTGCCAGCAGCGTAACTAGGTTAGAGACCCAGTACTTC | CASSVTRLETQYF
TRBJ1-5 | many | TRBV27 | TRBD1 | TGTGCCAGCAGCTCTACATTGGACAGGGAAGATCAGCCCCAGCATTTT | CASSSTLDREDQPQHF
TRBJ2-1 | many | TRBV3-1 | TRBD2 | TGTGCCAGCAGCCCCCGGGGACTAGCGGGAGTCGGGGAGCAGTTCTTC | CASSPRGLAGVGEQFF
TRBJ2-5 | NA | TRBV11-1 | TRBD2 | TGTGCCGGCAGCTCCGGACTAGCGGAAGAGACCCAGTACTTC | CAGSSGLAEETQYF
TRBJ2-1 | many | TRBV20-1 | TRBD2 | TGCAGTGCAAAGAGGGGACTAGCGGGATACAACTATGAGCAGTTCTTC | CSAKRGLAGYNYEQFF